These T cell receptor beta chains were read from a single sample in a study of blood T cell repertoires in COVID-19. This table comes from immunoSEQ multiplex PCR, and its TCRdb copy is limited to in-frame clones, with some not included. In the table there are around 200,000 clones, roughly 90% of which are singletons. The sequencing sample was made of peripheral blood. The receptors were sampled from a man aged 18 to 29 with active or convalescent COVID-19. Each CDR3 is given with its conserved first and last residue. The D gene is left open where the match is weak. Size tells how often a clone was seen (once, few, many) or the class of an expanded clone, and some rows leave it out.

CDR3 protein	CDR3 DNA	J gene	D gene	V gene	clone size	CDR3 length
CASSDKQSDTGELFF	TGTGCCAGCAGTGACAAACAGTCTGATACCGGGGAGCTGTTTTTT	TRBJ2-2	-	TRBV2	-	15
CSVGGRGISDGYTF	TGCAGCGTTGGCGGCAGGGGGATATCGGATGGCTACACCTTC	TRBJ1-2	TRBD1	TRBV29-1	-	14
CASSMGAWTEAFF	TGTGCCAGTAGTATGGGGGCGTGGACTGAAGCTTTCTTT	TRBJ1-1	-	TRBV19	few	13
CAWSPQGGEPQHF	TGTGCCTGGAGTCCCCAGGGAGGAGAGCCCCAGCATTTT	TRBJ1-5	-	TRBV30	-	13
CASSRTGGASTGELFF	TGTGCCAGCAGCCGCACTGGGGGCGCAAGCACCGGGGAGCTGTTTTTT	TRBJ2-2	-	TRBV2	-	16
CASSPGTGDVGGELFF	TGTGCCAGCAGCCCCGGGACAGGGGATGTAGGCGGGGAGCTGTTTTTT	TRBJ2-2	TRBD1	TRBV11-2	-	16
CASSHSIAGGQETQYF	TGTGCCAGCAGCCATAGTATAGCGGGGGGGCAAGAGACCCAGTACTTC	TRBJ2-5	TRBD2	TRBV3-1/TRBV3-2	-	16
CASTPVSGNTIYF	TGTGCCAGTACCCCAGTCTCTGGAAACACCATATATTTT	TRBJ1-3	-	TRBV19	-	13
CASSPTGTGDEKLFF	TGTGCCAGCAGCCCCACCGGGACAGGAGACGAAAAACTGTTTTTT	TRBJ1-4	TRBD1	TRBV28	few	15
CAISSSGGANQPQHF	TGTGCCATCAGTAGCTCAGGGGGAGCAAATCAGCCCCAGCATTTT	TRBJ1-5	TRBD1	TRBV10-3	-	15
CASSFRGNQPQHF	TGTGCCAGCAGTTTTCGGGGCAATCAGCCCCAGCATTTT	TRBJ1-5	-	TRBV12-3/TRBV12-4	-	13
CASSPSSGNTIYF	TGTGCCAGCTCACCTTCATCTGGAAACACCATATATTTT	TRBJ1-3	-	TRBV18	-	13
CASSSGTTRTGELFF	TGCGCCAGCAGTTCCGGGACTACTAGGACCGGGGAGCTGTTTTTT	TRBJ2-2	TRBD2	TRBV5-1	-	15
CASSLGGGYGYTF	TGTGCCAGCAGTTTAGGGGGCGGCTATGGCTACACCTTC	TRBJ1-2	-	TRBV12-3/TRBV12-4	-	13
CASSYDSTGLSGYTF	TGTGCCAGCAGTTACGACTCGACAGGGTTGTCAGGCTACACCTTC	TRBJ1-2	TRBD1	TRBV6-5	-	15
CASSVDPLRVTTRGNTEAFF	TGTGCCAGCAGCGTAGATCCCCTTCGGGTCACTACTCGGGGGAACACTGAAGCTTTCTTT	TRBJ1-1	-	TRBV9	-	20
CASSQGQGLKNEKLFF	TGCGCCAGCAGCCAGGGACAGGGTTTGAAAAATGAAAAACTGTTTTTT	TRBJ1-4	TRBD1	TRBV5-1	-	16
CASSLTPARGTEAFF	TGTGCCAGCAGCTTAACTCCGGCAAGGGGGACTGAAGCTTTCTTT	TRBJ1-1	-	TRBV7-3	once	15
CASSQRTGYSNQPQHF	TGTGCCAGCAGCCAACGGACAGGTTATAGCAATCAGCCCCAGCATTTT	TRBJ1-5	TRBD1	TRBV16	few	16
CATSAQGYGYTF	TGTGCCACCAGTGCTCAGGGCTATGGCTACACCTTC	TRBJ1-2	-	TRBV24-1	-	12
CASTPMPGTGKFF	TGTGCCAGCACTCCAATGCCCGGGACAGGGAAGTTCTTC	TRBJ2-1	TRBD1	TRBV2	-	13
CASSQDYGRDYNEQFF	TGTGCCAGCAGCCAAGATTACGGGAGAGATTACAATGAGCAGTTCTTC	TRBJ2-1	-	TRBV4-2	few	16
CASSEWTGGGYTF	TGTGCCAGCAGTGAATGGACAGGGGGCGGCTACACCTTC	TRBJ1-2	TRBD1	TRBV25-1	-	13
CASSALTGGPQPQHF	TGTGCCAGCAGTGCCCTCACAGGGGGCCCCCAGCCCCAGCATTTT	TRBJ1-5	TRBD1	TRBV28	-	15
CASSQGQSYGYTF	TGCGCCAGCAGCCAAGGACAGAGCTATGGCTACACCTTC	TRBJ1-2	-	TRBV4-1	-	13
CASSPRGLAADTQYF	TGTGCCAGCAGCCCTAGGGGACTAGCGGCAGATACGCAGTATTTT	TRBJ2-3	TRBD2	TRBV9	-	15
CASSGESQETQYF	TGTGCCAGCAGTGGTGAGTCCCAAGAGACCCAGTACTTC	TRBJ2-5	-	TRBV2	-	13
CAISETGDGSPLHF	TGTGCCATCAGTGAGACAGGGGACGGTTCACCCCTCCACTTT	TRBJ1-6	TRBD1	TRBV10-3	-	14
CASSQLKNQPQHF	TGTGCCAGCTCACAACTAAAAAATCAGCCCCAGCATTTT	TRBJ1-5	-	TRBV18	-	13
CASSEGDRESTEQYF	TGCGCCAGCAGTGAGGGGGACAGGGAATCCACCGAGCAGTACTTC	TRBJ2-7	TRBD1	TRBV10-1	-	15
CASSSTGVPRELFF	TGTGCCAGCAGCTCGACAGGGGTTCCACGGGAACTGTTTTTT	TRBJ1-4	TRBD1	TRBV7-9	-	14
CASSPELIANQPQHF	TGTGCCAGCAGCCCGGAACTAATAGCAAATCAGCCCCAGCATTTT	TRBJ1-5	-	TRBV9	-	15
CASNQGYGYGYTF	TGTGCCAGCAATCAGGGGTATGGCTATGGCTACACCTTC	TRBJ1-2	-	TRBV5-6	-	13
CASIQGAAGNTEAFF	TGTGCCAGCATTCAGGGGGCGGCGGGCAACACTGAAGCTTTCTTT	TRBJ1-1	TRBD1	TRBV5-4	-	15
CSVSDRLLNEKLFF	TGCAGCGTTTCAGACAGGCTCCTTAATGAAAAACTGTTTTTT	TRBJ1-4	-	TRBV29-1	-	14
CASSLRHGRSYNEQFF	TGTGCCAGCAGCTTGCGTCACGGGAGGTCATACAATGAGCAGTTCTTC	TRBJ2-1	TRBD2	TRBV5-6	-	16
CASSGSQGGDTEAFF	TGTGCCAGCAGCGGGAGCCAGGGAGGCGACACTGAAGCTTTCTTT	TRBJ1-1	-	TRBV9	-	15
CASSLQGANYGYTF	TGTGCCAGCAGTTTACAGGGGGCGAACTATGGCTACACCTTC	TRBJ1-2	TRBD1	TRBV6-5	-	14
CASSLSPGQPYEQYF	TGCGCCAGCAGCTTGTCGCCCGGACAGCCCTACGAGCAGTACTTC	TRBJ2-7	-	TRBV5-1	-	15
CASSLRSGANVLTF	TGCGCCAGCAGCTTACGGTCTGGGGCCAACGTCCTGACTTTC	TRBJ2-6	-	TRBV5-1	-	14
CASGQTSLTQYF	TGTGCCAGCGGGCAGACCTCACTGACGCAGTATTTT	TRBJ2-3	-	TRBV28	few	12
CASSERTSGGIPTYNEQFF	TGCGCCAGCAGCGAGAGGACTAGCGGCGGAATACCTACCTACAATGAGCAGTTCTTC	TRBJ2-1	TRBD2	TRBV5-1	-	19
CSVVQIMNTEAFF	TGCAGCGTTGTCCAGATTATGAACACTGAAGCTTTCTTT	TRBJ1-1	-	TRBV29-1	-	13
CASSDSGTGGYYGYTF	TGTGCCAGCAGCGATTCCGGGACAGGGGGCTACTATGGCTACACCTTC	TRBJ1-2	TRBD1	TRBV9	few	16
CASSADRGTEAFF	TGTGCCAGCAGCGCGGACAGGGGAACTGAAGCTTTCTTT	TRBJ1-1	TRBD1	TRBV9	-	13
CASSSLAGGNTGELFF	TGTGCCAGCAGCTCTCTAGCGGGAGGGAACACCGGGGAGCTGTTTTTT	TRBJ2-2	TRBD2	TRBV5-4	-	16
CASSLALQGIYTEAFF	TGTGCCAGCAGCTTGGCCTTGCAGGGCATCTACACTGAAGCTTTCTTT	TRBJ1-1	-	TRBV5-6	-	16